This T cell receptor beta chain was sequenced for a study of shared clonotypes between healthy human individuals. Study results and caveats: Relative to memory subsets, naive subsets generally showed larger estimated richness. Sample collection involved blood only; tissue repertoires are likely different.

Every donor, a Caucasian adult, lived in Nashville, Tennessee. The table came from immunoSEQ multiplex PCR; TCRdb's copy has only in-frame clones and leaves some out. The sample lists more than 2,000,000 clones; around nine tenths were seen once. On this clone itself: No antigen is known for it.

The CDR3 loop spans 15 amino acids. V lost 5 bases and J lost 3; bases outside the gene matches: 2. Germline values: CDR1 KGHSH, CDR2 LQKENI. The chain carries TRBV18 and TRBJ2-3, with 13 bases identical to TRBD2. Sequencing was performed on naive CD4+ T cells sorted from blood. Subset denoted: CD45RA+ positively selected. The TCR sequence derives from a man between 18 and 29 years old in good health. CDR3 nucleotides: TGTGCCAGCTCATCGACTAGCGGGAGGACAGATACGCAGTATTTT. It encodes CASSSTSGRTDTQYF.